This paragraph covers one T cell receptor beta chain sequence. Which antigen it targets is not known. No clone much larger than this one lies a single base away; base qualities are absent. The time point label on this specimen signifies: about 28 days (+/-7) after the second vaccine dose. AZD1222 recipients with second doses at about 4 weeks or about 12 weeks were pooled, because spike-specific TCR depth and breadth did not differ between schedules. The vaccinee samples were drawn from two UK trials, COV001 and COV002, one of which was a single-blind randomized controlled phase 2/3 trial testing AZD1222 (ChAdOx1 nCoV-19) in healthy adults. For TCRbeta chain sequencing, PBMC samples from trial participants were taken at day 0 and at day 28 after the second dose. This entry belongs to a study of T cell responses to AZD1222 COVID-19 vaccine (TCRdb year 2021). Background for the entire study: TCR sequencing was performed for 230 to 250 trial participants, of whom around 210 were given two doses of AZD1222 and approximately 25 were given two doses of MenACWY control vaccine. Trial participants were enrolled by age into 18-55, 56-69 and 70-plus year subgroups, with roughly 160, 29 and 62 TCR-sequenced participants respectively. Summary of the overall study and its limitations: Nearly half of unique spike-specific TCRs reportedly recognized epitopes outside regions mutated in the B.1.351 and B.1.1.7 variants. Spike-specific TCR breadth and depth rose significantly after two AZD1222 doses compared with day 0 and with MenACWY recipients. In the small 56-69-year group, the increase in depth fell short of significance, most likely because of low power. Most participants were white British and females outnumbered males, and the authors suggested that clonal diversity may have been underestimated. Because no day 14 peak-response samples were available, the repertoires could be characterized only after the peak T cell response. Conclusions about previously exposed vaccinees were limited because only 5 or 6 AZD1222 recipients were SARS-CoV-2 seropositive at baseline. Vaccine-associated CD4 TCRs spanned the whole spike protein, with dominant responses in regions 160-218 and 743-854.

The CDR3 regions of human TCRbeta chains were subjected to immunosequencing. Processing in the source paper ran as follows. Repertoire TCRs were checked for matches against a reference library of SARS-CoV-2-specific TCRs that had been generated using the MIRA antigen-specificity platform. Breadth was defined as the fraction of unique TCRs that were SARS-CoV-2-associated. Depth was defined as the fraction of total T cells that were SARS-CoV-2-associated. Using the MIRA data, each spike-specific TCR was mapped to the spike region that the TCR reacts to and placed in a CD4 or CD8 class. Log10-transformed breadth and depth values were compared by one-way ANOVA with Sidak's multiple comparisons tests. Here the immuneACCESS table is served through TCRdb, limited to in-frame sequences with V and J called. Missing clones are a known gap in these copies; in checked studies unresolved V genes cover under half, and the rest lacks a known reason. That table is the source of V, J and clone size, and D and trimming were worked out from the DNA. The sample records 150,000 to 190,000 clones, about 90% of which are singletons. The ten largest clones represent approximately 9% of the sample.

The germline V gene (reference sequence) yields MNHEY for CDR1 and SMNVEV for CDR2. The CDR3 goes from the cysteine to the phenylalanine over 20 residues. This entry keeps only the CDR3 DNA: 60 bases, framed from base 1. V lost 6 bases and J lost 3 bases; the stretch between them is 30 bases long. The receptor was derived from an adult who received the AZD1222 COVID-19 vaccine. The V and J segments used are TRBV27 and TRBJ1-3; TRBD1 is a weak D gene call, 6 bases matching. Sequences were derived from peripheral blood, sampled 28 days after the second AZD1222 dose. The CDR3: CASSSRGGLNKNLRGNTIYF. The nucleotide sequence is given as TGTGCCAGCAGCTCCAGGGGAGGACTCAACAAAAACCTACGTGGAAACACCATATATTTT.